This record concerns one T cell receptor (beta chain) sequence. What it recognizes is unknown. A read error may produce the germline difference seen at one junction end. The data are from a study of shared clonotypes between healthy human individuals. Study-wide results and caveats: Blood was the sole source, and tissue repertoires probably differ.

Original handling: Filtering was not the same, since immunoSEQ gave junction-only sequences without quality scores. Generated by immunoSEQ multiplex PCR, the TCRdb table keeps only in-frame clones and is missing some. Clone size and the V and J calls come from that table; the DNA yielded D and trimming. The data show about half a million clones, around 77% seen once. Per the germline V gene, CDR1 is LNHDA and CDR2 is SQIVND (reference sequence). The CDR3 covers 12 residues. Sequenced material: PBMCs. The V call is TRBV19, the J call TRBJ1-2; no firm D call. This clonotype was sampled from a woman in her thirties or forties in good health. Some clones in this sample may be carry-over from other donors' samples. CDR3 residues: CASSMAISALSF. The CDR3 nucleotides read TGTGCCAGTAGTATGGCAATAAGTGCCTTGAGCTTC.